Detailed here is one T cell receptor beta chain. This clone's antigen is unknown. Per-base quality was not reported, and no clone a single base away is much larger than it. At the DNA level, this CDR3 is encoded by other sequences in the same sample as well. TCR CDR3 regions were amplified from genomic DNA by multiplex PCR using the deep immunoSEQ assay. Extracted genomic DNA from each cell subset was spread evenly across all wells of several immunoSEQ 96-well plates, with each plate serving as a replicate. Each replicate PCR for sorted subsets received around 210 ng genomic DNA, equal to roughly 30,000 T cell genomes. The purified libraries were quantified using a Qubit 3.0 fluorometer, sized with a Bioanalyzer 2100, and then quantified again using the KAPA Library Quantification kit. Every immunoSEQ 96-well plate was sequenced on a dedicated single-read 150-cycle Illumina NextSeq 550 flow cell. In the original analysis: The immunoSEQ output contained only junctional sequences without quality scores, so filtering could not match that applied to full-length reads. To assign V/J genes and CDR3, sequences were annotated against IMGT germline references using PyIR, a Python wrapper for IgBLAST v1.9. Any read was removed if the V/J assignment was weak (E-value above 1e-6), the CDR3 was missing, or the read contained stop codons, out-of-frame junctions, or ambiguous translated residues. V3J clonotypes were defined as sequences sharing the same inferred V gene, J gene, and CDR3 amino acid sequence. Percentage overlap between repertoires was computed as shared unique clonotypes divided by the size of the smaller repertoire. Richness of each repertoire was evaluated using RTK rarefaction, the Chao1 estimator, and Recon v2.1 estimates of unobserved clonotypes. For all TCRbeta clonotypes obtained by the gDNA method from a few donors, generation probabilities were computed with OLGA. The immuneACCESS repertoire file appears here via TCRdb, limited to in-frame rearrangements. These files lack a portion of the clones; in checked studies, under half of the deficit traces to unresolved V genes, and the cause of the others is not known. For V, J and clone size, that table is used; D and trimming come from the DNA. A total of approximately 530,000 clones appear in this sample, 90% to 96% of them only once. Of the sample, approximately 0.06% falls within the top ten clones.

The data originate from a study of shared clonotypes between healthy human individuals (dated by TCRdb to the early 2020s). Broadly, across the study: A couple of women and a few men aged 18 to 49 years were included in the cohort. For each donor, CD4 naive and CD4 memory were each given three plates, CD8 naive was given two plates, and CD8 memory was given one plate. To estimate repertoire size and how much clonotype sharing occurs between individuals, the study deeply sequenced the blood TCR repertoires of five healthy adults. To increase sequencing depth and limit assay-specific biases, TCR repertoire library preparation and sequencing were carried out by different laboratories using diverse techniques. Per donor, leukapheresis produced somewhere between about 0.94 and 10 billion PBMCs.

Here is what the overall study found, with its caveats: Even with the large sequencing depth, rarefaction of the sorted-subset datasets indicated that sequencing was incomplete. Sampling was restricted to blood, and TCR repertoires in tissues likely differ from the TCR repertoires found in blood. Across a handful of donors, about 4.5% of naive CD4, approximately 3.6% of naive CD8, 2.3% of memory CD4, and approximately 0.4% of memory CD8 clonotypes were shared. The small number of donors limited the genetic and exposure-history diversity represented. Estimated clonotype richness was generally larger for naive than for memory subsets. Higher generation probabilities were observed for clonotypes shared by all four sorted-subset donors than for non-shared clonotypes. Based on pairwise subsampling, the degree of clonotype sharing among donors was expected to be affected by sequencing depth.

The CDR3 runs 13 residues from the cysteine to the phenylalanine. Kept here is only the CDR3 DNA, which spans 39 bases and is read in frame from base 1. Trimming removed 0 bases from V and 4 bases from J, leaving 4 bases between the germline ends. The germline V gene sets CDR1 to SGHRS and CDR2 to YFSETQ. Healthy HIV-negative adults with no recently reported acute infections or vaccinations were included as donors. All donors were Caucasian adults living in Nashville, Tennessee, USA. CD4+ T cells were enriched through magnetic negative selection, after which naive cells were positively selected on CD45RA and the remaining negative fraction served as the memory subset. Blood was collected by leukapheresis, and PBMCs were isolated by Ficoll-Histopaque density gradient centrifugation and then cryopreserved in liquid nitrogen vapor phase. Purity and quantity of every magnetically sorted T cell population were checked by analytical flow cytometry. Genomic DNA was isolated from every sorted fraction and measured by UV absorbance on a Nanodrop 2000c.

Sample: naive CD4+ T cells sorted from blood. The sample's cell subset or site label is to be understood as: CD45RA+ positively selected. The chain is encoded by TRBV5-1 joined to TRBJ2-2, with no confidently assigned D gene. The sequence came from a woman aged 25 to 45 in good health. The DNA sequence is given as TGCGCCAGCAGCTTGGCGGGCACCGGGGAGCTGTTTTTT. Its product reads: CASSLAGTGELFF.